What follows is one TCR beta chain and its context. This sample is part of a study of cytomegalovirus exposure and HLA in healthy donors. With 60 Vbeta and 13 Jbeta primers, the PCR was carried out. Only in-frame clones appear in the TCRdb table, and some are missing; sequencing was by immunoSEQ multiplex PCR. Counted here are some 120,000 clones, approximately 80% occurring once; the ten biggest clones make up around 9.9%. V dropped 7 bases and J dropped 1 base, with 16 bases sitting between them. The germline CDR1 and CDR2 sequences are MDHEN and SYDVKM. There are 15 residues in the CDR3. This receptor was identified in a man under 40 in good health and CMV-seropositive. The V and J genes are TRBV28 and TRBJ1-2; perhaps TRBD1 as D (5 bases). Specimen: PBMCs. CDR3 coding DNA: TGTGCCAGCACCTCCTTCAGGGAAAATAACTATGGCTACACCTTC. It codes for CASTSFRENNYGYTF.